A single sample gave rise to the 11 T cell receptor beta chains below, sequenced in a study of preoperative IRX-2 immunotherapy in early breast cancer. Measured with immunoSEQ multiplex PCR; TCRdb has only the in-frame clones, and not every one. This table holds roughly 24,000 clones, approximately 72% found once. Specified treatment: preoperative locoregional IRX-2 cytokine immunotherapy. Sequences were derived from lymph node tissue, sampled after IRX-2 immunotherapy. The receptors derive from a human donor with breast cancer.

This clone appeared a single time. This sequence joins TRBV11-3 and TRBJ1-2; D call uncertain. V gave up 1 base and J gave up 2 bases, with 14 bases separating them. The CDR3 spans 16 residues. Germline assignment: CDR1 SGHNT and CDR2 YENEEA. Here the CDR3 reads CASSLGYLGVNYGYTF. The CDR3 nucleotides are TGTGCCAGCAGCTTAGGGTATCTGGGAGTCAACTATGGCTACACCTTC.

This clone was picked up a small number of times. CDR3 in DNA: TGTGCCAGCAAAGTGGCGGGCGGACGGAACACTGAAGCTTTCTTT. Protein product: CASKVAGGRNTEAFF. V usage is TRBV6-8 and J usage is TRBJ1-1; D gene ambiguous. Germline CDR1 and CDR2: MNHGY and SAAAGT. CDR3 length equals 15 residues. Trimming took 7 bases from V and 1 from J, leaving 16 bases between them.

V gene TRBV19 combines with J gene TRBJ2-4; 8 bases map to TRBD2. Unmatched junction bases numbered 14, after V lost 2 bases and J lost 2 bases. The CDR3 runs to 19 residues. The germline CDR1 and CDR2 sequences are LNHDA and SQIVND (reference sequence). Here the CDR3 DNA reads TGTGCCAGTAGTATATCCGGGAGGGCCGCAGGGCTTTCCAAAAACATTCAGTACTTC. Translated: CASSISGRAAGLSKNIQYF.

This clone was seen more than once but under ten times. This chain links TRBV11-3 with TRBJ2-7; no firm D call. The germline V gene has CDR1 SGHNT and CDR2 YENEEA. CDR3 length equals 14 residues. Trimming took off 1 base at V and 2 bases at J, with 9 bases between the two ends. The DNA of the CDR3 is TGTGCCAGCAGCTTAGGTGTGCCCCCCTACGAGCAGTACTTC. This codes for CASSLGVPPYEQYF.

The chain employs TRBV7-8 and TRBJ2-1; D perhaps matches TRBD1 (5 bases). V lost 7 bases, J lost 7 bases, and 14 bases lay in between. The CDR3 consists of 13 residues. Germline V gene data show CDR1 as SGHVS and CDR2 as FQNEAQ. The CDR3 spells CASTVGSGNEQFF. The CDR3, as DNA: TGTGCCAGCACCGTAGGGTCAGGGAATGAGCAGTTCTTC.

This clone was recorded only once. J is TRBJ2-7 and V is TRBV5-1; the match to TRBD1 covers 7 bases. The J segment lost 0 bases and the V segment lost 4 bases, leaving 4 bases of the junction unmatched. Per germline, CDR1 SGHRS and CDR2 YFSETQ. This CDR3 has 14 residues. The DNA of the CDR3 is TGCGCCAGCAGCACCGGACAGGTCTCCTACGAGCAGTACTTC. Translating it yields CASSTGQVSYEQYF.

This clone showed up just a few times. The chain couples TRBV23-1 to TRBJ2-5, with D possibly called TRBD1 or TRBD2 (7 bases each). TRBV23-1 is marked as an open reading frame, function uncertain. V was pared by 6 bases and J by 6 bases, with 17 bases between. CDR3 length: 14 residues. In DNA form, the CDR3 reads TGCGCCAGCAGCCAAGATCAGGGGGGGCAGACCCAGTACTTC. It translates to CASSQDQGGQTQYF.

The chain combines TRBV11-3 with TRBJ1-1, with D perhaps matching TRBD1 (5 bases). Germline lookup yields CDR1 SGHNT and CDR2 YENEEA. The CDR3 totals 15 residues. V was pared by 2 bases and J by 4 bases, with 14 bases between. CDR3 loop: CASSLRGGTSTEAFF. Written as DNA, the CDR3 is TGTGCCAGCAGCTTAAGGGGAGGTACGAGCACTGAAGCTTTCTTT.

The chain combines TRBV11-3 with TRBJ1-2; D unresolved. The CDR3 contains 14 residues. V lost 5 bases, J lost 2 bases, and 12 bases lay in between. Germline CDR1 SGHNT, CDR2 YENEEA. The CDR3 spells CASSAKLLNYGYTF. DNA of the CDR3: TGTGCCAGCAGCGCCAAATTACTCAACTATGGCTACACCTTC. Full variable domain (rest looked up from reference TRBV11-3 and TRBJ1-2): EAGVVQSPRYKIIEKKQPVAFWCNPISGHNTLYWYLQNLGQGPELLIRYENEEAVDDSQLPKDRFSAERLKGVDSTLKIQPAELGDSAVYLCASSAKLLNYGYTFGSGTRLTVV.

This clone showed up just a few times. In nucleotides, the CDR3 is TGCGCCAGCAGCTTAGGTGGGGGGGGCCACGAGCAGTACTTC. Its translation is CASSLGGGGHEQYF. V usage is TRBV5-1 and J usage is TRBJ2-7; D might be TRBD2 (7 bases). CDR1 is SGHRS, CDR2 YFSETQ, per germline. V was shortened by 2 bases and J by 5 bases, with 14 bases between the two germline ends. This CDR3 is built from 14 residues.

The chain has TRBV7-7 and TRBJ2-1, with 11 bases aligning to TRBD2. The CDR3 consists of 17 residues. The germline gives CDR1 SSHAT, CDR2 FNYEAQ (reference sequence). The V and J ends lost 5 bases and 8 bases, in that order; junction bases with no gene match: 14. The CDR3: CASSQLAGADRGDEQFF. The CDR3 DNA sequence: TGTGCCAGCAGCCAACTAGCGGGAGCGGACCGGGGCGATGAGCAGTTCTTC.